Ten or more counts support the clone carrying this T cell receptor (beta chain). This sample is part of a study of human T cells and chemical hapten exposure. At the level of the study: Patients had diphenylcyclopropenone applied to the scalp weekly throughout the approximately 26-week study. Alopecia universalis, totalis or areata was present in patients who were mostly female.

The CDR3 is 12 amino acids. Germline V gene data show CDR1 as MNHEY and CDR2 as SVGEGT. The V and J ends lost 0 bases and 6 bases respectively, with 6 bases between them. This sample's time point: patch test 1, 2 weeks after DPC sensitization. Treatment here: therapeutic diphenylcyclopropenone sensitization with weekly scalp DPC. What the library attached to individual cDNA molecules were unique molecular identifiers. TCRdb re-called the RACE reads through MiXCR, storing one row per CDR3 protein. The sample consists of about 360,000 distinct CDR3 sequences, about 7% of them appearing once. The chain uses TRBV6-2 or TRBV6-3 and TRBJ2-7, with TRBD2 as a possible D gene (6 bases). The source material was whole blood, sampled in connection with sensitization to the hapten diphenylcyclopropenone (DPC). The clonotype originates from a woman under 30 with alopecia areata. Some clones in this sample may be carry-over from other donors' samples. CDR3 amino acids: CASSYSGGEQYF. CDR3 nucleotide sequence: TGTGCCAGCAGTTACTCCGGGGGCGAGCAGTACTTC.